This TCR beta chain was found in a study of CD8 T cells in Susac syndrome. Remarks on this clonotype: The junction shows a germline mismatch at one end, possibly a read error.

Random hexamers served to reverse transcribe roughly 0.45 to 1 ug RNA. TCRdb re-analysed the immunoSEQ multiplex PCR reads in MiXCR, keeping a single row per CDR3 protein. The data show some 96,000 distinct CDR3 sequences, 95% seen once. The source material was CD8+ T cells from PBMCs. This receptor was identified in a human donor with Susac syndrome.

In nucleotides, the CDR3 is TGCGGCGTTGAGCGAACAGGGAACCACCAAGAGACCCAGTACTTC. Protein: CGVERTGNHQETQYF. This chain uses TRBV29-1 with TRBJ2-5; D might be TRBD1 (6 bases). CDR1 and CDR2 from the germline V gene are SQVTM and ANQGSEA. This CDR3 is 15 amino acids long.